This TCR beta chain was captured in a study of blood T cell repertoires in COVID-19. At the level of the study: Samples representing acute and convalescent COVID-19 were sourced from the United States, Italy and Spain. T cells, B-cell-depleted T cells, or PBMCs supplied cDNA or gDNA.

Original methodology: Cell counts per sample came from amplifying reference gene primers. Profiled with immunoSEQ multiplex PCR; TCRdb holds only in-frame clones, not every one. That table supplies the V and J calls and clone size; D and trimming were determined from the DNA. The data show fewer than 300,000 clones, with around 87% seen just once and 2% to 3% held by the top ten. Sample: peripheral blood. The receptor was isolated from a woman aged 45-59 years with acute or convalescent COVID-19.

CDR3 nucleotide sequence: TGTGCCAGCAGCCTGGGCGGGACAGGCGCCCTTCAAGAGACCCAGTACTTC. Translating gives CASSLGGTGALQETQYF. This rearrangement joins TRBV5-4 to TRBJ2-5; TRBD1 aligns across 8 bases. Germline lookup yields CDR1 SGHNT and CDR2 YYREEE (reference sequence). The CDR3 is 17 residues long. With V trimmed by 4 bases and J by 2 bases, 13 bases remained unmatched.